This T cell receptor beta chain was captured in a study of cytomegalovirus exposure and HLA in healthy donors. The protocol was immunoSEQ multiplex PCR, while the TCRdb copy is restricted to in-frame clones and leaves out a portion. This sample has some 90,000 clones, with over 75% found just once. Germline V gives CDR1 SNHLY, CDR2 FYNNEI. This CDR3 comprises 12 residues. V lost 7 bases, J lost 3 bases, and 9 bases lay in between. The chain is built from TRBV2 and TRBJ2-5, with D uncertain. This TCR derives from a man between 18 and 29 years old in good health and CMV-seropositive. Sequenced sample: PBMCs. The CDR3 DNA reads TGTGCCAGCAAAATAACTGAAGAGACCCAGTACTTC. It is translated as CASKITEETQYF.